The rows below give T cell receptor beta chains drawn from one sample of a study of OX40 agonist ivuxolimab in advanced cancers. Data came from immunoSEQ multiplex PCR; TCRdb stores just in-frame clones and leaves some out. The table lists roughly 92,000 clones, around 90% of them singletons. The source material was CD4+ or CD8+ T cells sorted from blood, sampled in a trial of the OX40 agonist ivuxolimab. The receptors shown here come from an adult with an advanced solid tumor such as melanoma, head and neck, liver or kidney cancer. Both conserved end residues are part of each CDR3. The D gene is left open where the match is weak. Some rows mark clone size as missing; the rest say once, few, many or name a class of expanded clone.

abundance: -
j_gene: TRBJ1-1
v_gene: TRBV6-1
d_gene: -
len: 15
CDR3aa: CASSEPRSMNTEAFF
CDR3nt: TGTGCCAGCAGTGAACCGAGGAGTATGAACACTGAAGCTTTCTTT

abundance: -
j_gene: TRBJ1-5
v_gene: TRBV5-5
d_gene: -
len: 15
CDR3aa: CASSFRTGSNQPQHF
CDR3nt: TGTGCCAGCAGCTTTCGGACGGGTAGCAATCAGCCCCAGCATTTT

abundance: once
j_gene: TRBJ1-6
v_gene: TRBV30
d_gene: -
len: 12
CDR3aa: CAYRDINSPLHF
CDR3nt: TGTGCCTACCGGGACATAAATTCACCCCTCCACTTT

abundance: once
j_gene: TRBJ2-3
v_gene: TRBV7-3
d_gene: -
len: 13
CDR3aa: CASSSESTDTQYF
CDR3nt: TGTGCCAGCAGCTCGGAAAGCACAGATACGCAGTATTTT

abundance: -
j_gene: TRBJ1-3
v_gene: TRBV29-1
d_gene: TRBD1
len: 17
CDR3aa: CSVGGTGGFNSGNTIYF
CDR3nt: TGCAGCGTTGGCGGGACAGGGGGCTTTAACTCTGGAAACACCATATATTTT

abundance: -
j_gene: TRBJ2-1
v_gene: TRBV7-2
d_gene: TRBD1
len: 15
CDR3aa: CASSPGTGVYNEQFF
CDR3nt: TGTGCCAGCAGCCCCGGGACAGGGGTATACAATGAGCAGTTCTTC

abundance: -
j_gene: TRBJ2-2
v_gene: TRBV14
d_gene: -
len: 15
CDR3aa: CASSRHVQATGELFF
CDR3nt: TGTGCCAGCAGCCGACACGTTCAGGCCACCGGGGAGCTGTTTTTT

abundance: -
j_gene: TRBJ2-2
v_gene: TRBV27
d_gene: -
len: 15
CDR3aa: CASSNRQTNTGELFF
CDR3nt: TGTGCCAGCAGTAACCGACAAACGAACACCGGGGAGCTGTTTTTT

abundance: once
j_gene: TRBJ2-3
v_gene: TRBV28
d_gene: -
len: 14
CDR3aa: CASSSTGSTDTQYF
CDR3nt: TGTGCCAGCAGTTCCACAGGAAGCACAGATACGCAGTATTTT

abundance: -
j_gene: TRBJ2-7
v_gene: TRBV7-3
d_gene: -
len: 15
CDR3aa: CASSLMKLPLGEQYF
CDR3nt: TGTGCCAGCAGCTTAATGAAACTCCCTCTGGGCGAGCAGTACTTC

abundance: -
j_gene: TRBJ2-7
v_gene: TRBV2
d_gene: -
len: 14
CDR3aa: CASSEGSLSYEQYF
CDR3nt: TGTGCCAGCAGTGAAGGGTCCCTGTCCTACGAGCAGTACTTC

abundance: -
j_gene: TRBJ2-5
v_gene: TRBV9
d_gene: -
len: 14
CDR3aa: CASSVRGVQETQYF
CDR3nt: TGTGCCAGCAGCGTGCGGGGAGTCCAAGAGACCCAGTACTTC

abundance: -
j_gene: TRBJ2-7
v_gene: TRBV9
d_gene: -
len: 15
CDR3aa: CASSLQDGGSYEQYF
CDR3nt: TGTGCCAGCAGCCTTCAAGACGGCGGCTCCTACGAGCAGTACTTC

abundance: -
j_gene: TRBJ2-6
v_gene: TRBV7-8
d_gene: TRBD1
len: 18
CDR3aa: CASRIHGTGRGGANVLTF
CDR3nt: TGTGCCAGCAGGATACACGGGACAGGGCGTGGTGGGGCCAACGTCCTGACTTTC

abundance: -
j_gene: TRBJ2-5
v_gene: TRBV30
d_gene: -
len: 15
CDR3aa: CAWSRTLAYQETQYF
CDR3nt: TGTGCCTGGAGCAGAACACTCGCTTACCAAGAGACCCAGTACTTC

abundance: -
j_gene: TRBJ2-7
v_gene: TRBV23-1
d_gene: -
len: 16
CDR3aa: CASSQSQLKLVDKQYF
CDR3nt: TGCGCCAGCAGTCAATCGCAGTTAAAGTTAGTAGACAAGCAGTACTTC

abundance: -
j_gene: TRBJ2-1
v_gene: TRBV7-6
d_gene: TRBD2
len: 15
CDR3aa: CASSPRLAPYNEQFF
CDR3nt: TGTGCCAGCAGCCCACGACTAGCGCCCTACAATGAGCAGTTCTTC

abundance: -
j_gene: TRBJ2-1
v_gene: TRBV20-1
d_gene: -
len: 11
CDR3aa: CSALGGNEQFF
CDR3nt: TGCAGTGCCCTAGGGGGTAATGAGCAGTTCTTC

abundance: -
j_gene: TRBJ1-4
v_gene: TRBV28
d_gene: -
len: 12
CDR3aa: CASSLTEGKLFF
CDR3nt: TGTGCCAGCAGTTTAACTGAAGGAAAACTGTTTTTT

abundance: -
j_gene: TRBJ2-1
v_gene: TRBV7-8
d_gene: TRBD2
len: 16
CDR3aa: CASSSMTSGSYGEQFF
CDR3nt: TGTGCCAGCAGCTCGATGACTAGCGGGAGTTATGGTGAGCAGTTCTTC

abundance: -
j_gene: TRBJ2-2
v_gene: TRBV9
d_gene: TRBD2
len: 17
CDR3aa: CASSSRTSGRGTGELFF
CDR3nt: TGTGCCAGCAGCTCGAGGACTAGCGGGAGAGGTACCGGGGAGCTGTTTTTT

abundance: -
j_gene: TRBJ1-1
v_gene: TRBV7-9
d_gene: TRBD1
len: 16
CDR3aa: CASSPQQGARNTEAFF
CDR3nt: TGTGCCAGCAGCCCCCAACAGGGGGCTCGGAACACTGAAGCTTTCTTT

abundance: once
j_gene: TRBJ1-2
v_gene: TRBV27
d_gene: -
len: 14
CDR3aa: CASSPQIGNYGYTF
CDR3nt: TGTGCCAGCAGCCCCCAGATAGGGAACTATGGCTACACCTTC

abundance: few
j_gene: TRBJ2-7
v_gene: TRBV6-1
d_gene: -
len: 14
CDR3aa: CASGLDRILSEQYF
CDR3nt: TGTGCCAGCGGTCTCGACAGGATCCTGAGTGAGCAGTACTTC

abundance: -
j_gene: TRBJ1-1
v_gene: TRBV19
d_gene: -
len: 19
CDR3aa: CASRSLPGRGGLANTEAFF
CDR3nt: TGTGCCAGTAGGTCCCTACCGGGCAGGGGAGGGCTGGCGAACACTGAAGCTTTCTTT

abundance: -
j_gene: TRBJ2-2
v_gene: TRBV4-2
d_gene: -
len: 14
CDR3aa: CASSQDPGSGELFF
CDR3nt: TGTGCCAGCAGCCAAGATCCCGGGTCCGGGGAGCTGTTTTTT

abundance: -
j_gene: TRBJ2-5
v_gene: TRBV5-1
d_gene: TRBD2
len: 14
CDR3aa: CASSLGLAGETQYF
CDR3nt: TGCGCCAGCAGCTTGGGACTAGCGGGAGAGACCCAGTACTTC

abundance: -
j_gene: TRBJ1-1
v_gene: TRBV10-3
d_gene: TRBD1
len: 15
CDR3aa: CAISPGTGRNTEAFF
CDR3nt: TGTGCCATCAGCCCCGGGACAGGAAGGAACACTGAAGCTTTCTTT

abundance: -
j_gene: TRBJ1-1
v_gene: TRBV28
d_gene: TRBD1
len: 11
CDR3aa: CGAGGYTEAFF
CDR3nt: TGTGGGGCAGGGGGCTACACTGAAGCTTTCTTT

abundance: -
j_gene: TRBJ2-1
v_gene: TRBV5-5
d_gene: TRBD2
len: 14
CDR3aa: CASTRLAGYNEQFF
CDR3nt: TGTGCCAGCACTCGACTAGCGGGTTACAATGAGCAGTTCTTC

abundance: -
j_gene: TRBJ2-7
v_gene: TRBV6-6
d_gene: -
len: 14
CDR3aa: CASSLQQGPYEQYF
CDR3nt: TGTGCCAGCAGTTTACAACAGGGTCCCTACGAGCAGTACTTC